This TCR beta chain emerged from a study of CD8 T cells in Susac syndrome. CD8+ and CD4+ T cells circulating in blood were sequenced for TCR beta. The RNA input was roughly 0.45 to 1 ug, and it was reverse transcribed with random hexamers. TCRdb re-analysed the immunoSEQ multiplex PCR reads in MiXCR, keeping a single row per CDR3 protein. The repertoire holds roughly 200,000 distinct CDR3 sequences, about 94% seen once, with around 0.1% in the top ten. Only one count was recorded for this clonotype. Germline CDR1 is SGHDT and CDR2 is YYEEEE. CDR3 length equals 14 residues. V was shortened by 0 bases and J by 0 bases, with 6 bases between the two germline ends.

This chain links TRBV5-6 with TRBJ1-1; weak D call: TRBD1 (5 bases). The receptor's source is a human donor in good health. The sequenced sample was CD4+ T cells from PBMCs. Here the CDR3 DNA reads TGTGCCAGCAGCTTGGCGACAGTGAACACTGAAGCTTTCTTT. Its translation: CASSLATVNTEAFF.